The 16 T cell receptor beta chains below were found in one sample sequenced in a study of CD8 T cells in Susac syndrome. RNA, at about 0.45 to 1 ug, was reverse transcribed with random hexamers. One entry per CDR3 protein results from TCRdb running MiXCR on the immunoSEQ multiplex PCR reads. Of approximately 71,000 distinct CDR3 sequences in the sample, over 95% were seen once. Sequenced: CD4+ T cells from PBMCs. The receptor set was obtained from a human donor with multiple sclerosis.

The CDR3 region has the DNA TGTGCCAGCTCCCCCCCCGGGGCCACTAGCACAGATACGCAGTATTTT. Amino acid sequence: CASSPPGATSTDTQYF. The chain carries TRBV18 and TRBJ2-3, with D perhaps given as TRBD1 or TRBD2 (5 bases each). Trimming cost V 6 bases and J 0 bases, with 16 bases left between them. CDR1 and CDR2 (germline): KGHSH, LQKENI. This CDR3 comprises 16 residues.

This clonotype appeared a single time. The rearrangement uses TRBV12-3 or TRBV12-4 and TRBJ2-1, with 9 bases aligning to TRBD2. Trimming took 3 bases from V and 7 from J; bases not matched to a gene: 7. The CDR3 sequence is 15 residues long. The CDR3 coding sequence is TGTGCCAGCAGTTTCCGGCTAGCGGGGTTTAATGAGCAGTTCTTC. It is translated as CASSFRLAGFNEQFF.

The chain has TRBV5-1 and TRBJ2-1, with D perhaps matching TRBD2 (6 bases). In germline, CDR1 is SGHRS, CDR2 YFSETQ. The CDR3 contains 14 residues. V lost 4 bases and J 3 bases, leaving 11 bases between the germline ends. The CDR3 region has the DNA TGCGCCAGCAGCGTCGGGACTGACTACAATGAGCAGTTCTTC. It is translated as CASSVGTDYNEQFF. Full variable domain (outside the CDR3, taken from reference TRBV5-1 and TRBJ2-1): KAGVTQTPRYLIKTRGQQVTLSCSPISGHRSVSWYQQTPGQGLQFLFEYFSETQRNKGNFPGRFSGRQFSNSRSEMNVSTLELGDSALYLCASSVGTDYNEQFFGPGTRLTVL.

The chain recombines TRBV7-6 with TRBJ2-7, with 7 positions matching TRBD1. Germline assignment: CDR1 SGHVS and CDR2 FNYEAQ. The CDR3 has 14 residues. The ends lost 4 bases at V and 2 bases at J; junction bases unmatched: 5. CDR3 in amino acids: CASSSQRGPYEQYF. CDR3 DNA sequence: TGTGCCAGCAGCTCTCAGAGGGGGCCCTACGAGCAGTACTTC.

The chain couples TRBV7-9 to TRBJ2-7; TRBD2 matches 8 bases. The CDR3 is 11 residues long. V shed 5 bases and J 8 bases; nucleotides not matched to a gene: 2. Germline-derived CDR1 and CDR2 are SEHNR and FQNEAQ (reference sequence). CDR3 nucleotides: TGTGCCAGCAGCCGGGAGGGACAGCAGTACTTC. Protein sequence: CASSREGQQYF.

This chain uses TRBV7-2 with TRBJ2-1; the match to TRBD2 covers 7 bases. The CDR3 contains 15 residues. Per germline, CDR1 SGHTA and CDR2 FQGNSA. J was trimmed by 2 bases and V by 4 bases; bases with no gene match: 5. The CDR3 sequence is CASSSAGVTYNEQFF. The DNA of the CDR3 is TGTGCCAGCAGCTCGGCGGGGGTCACCTACAATGAGCAGTTCTTC.

This sequence joins TRBV12-3 or TRBV12-4 and TRBJ1-5; no reliable D call. The ends were cut back, 4 bases at V and 0 bases at J, with 10 bases in the middle. CDR3 length: 15 amino acids. CDR3 region: CASSWGRASNQPQHF. In DNA form, the CDR3 reads TGTGCCAGCAGTTGGGGTAGGGCTAGCAATCAGCCCCAGCATTTT.

V is TRBV3-1 and J is TRBJ1-6, with D possibly TRBD1 on 6 matching bases. The CDR3 is made up of 12 amino acids. Trimming pared 4 bases from V and 17 bases from J, leaving 15 bases between. Looked up from germline, CDR1 is LGHDT and CDR2 is YNNKEL (reference sequence). The CDR3: CASSRGGPIFHF. CDR3 bases: TGTGCCAGCAGCCGAGGGGGACCCATCTTCCACTTT. Full variable domain (rest looked up from reference TRBV3-1 and TRBJ1-6): DTAVSQTPKYLVTQMGNDKSIKCEQNLGHDTMYWYKQDSKKFLKIMFSYNNKELIINETVPNRFSPKSPDKAHLNLHINSLELGDSAVYFCASSRGGPIFHFGNGTRLTVT.

The chain carries TRBV20-1 and TRBJ2-7; D is possibly TRBD1 (5 bases). Trimming took off 6 bases at V and 5 bases at J, with 17 bases between the two ends. Germline CDR1 is DFQATT and CDR2 is SNEGSKA (reference sequence). The length of the CDR3 is 13 residues. The CDR3 spells CSAPGDQGHEQYF. The CDR3 DNA follows: TGCAGTGCCCCCGGCGACCAGGGCCACGAGCAGTACTTC.

The chain carries TRBV10-3 and TRBJ1-5; D remains ambiguous. The CDR3 extends over 12 amino acids. The ends were cut back, 4 bases at V and 3 bases at J, with 4 bases in the middle. CDR1 and CDR2 from the germline V gene are ENHRY and SYGVKD. CDR3 DNA sequence: TGTGCCATCAGTGGACACAATCAGCCCCAGCATTTT. It encodes CAISGHNQPQHF.

The chain uses TRBV7-2 and TRBJ2-7, with D perhaps matching TRBD1 or TRBD2 (7 bases each). The V and J ends lost 1 base and 3 bases respectively, with 19 bases between them. The CDR3 length is 17 residues. CDR1 is SGHTA and CDR2 is FQGNSA in the germline V gene. The CDR3 is CASSLGGITGEGYEQYF. CDR3 nucleotide sequence: TGTGCCAGCAGCTTAGGGGGGATTACAGGGGAGGGCTACGAGCAGTACTTC. Together with reference TRBV7-2 and TRBJ2-7, the CDR3 gives the full variable domain: GAGVSQSPSNKVTEKGKDVELRCDPISGHTALYWYRQSLGQGLEFLIYFQGNSAPDKSGLPSDRFSAERTGGSVSTLTIQRTQQEDSAVYLCASSLGGITGEGYEQYFGPGTRLTVT.

This rearrangement joins TRBV6-5 to TRBJ1-2; the D is unclear. V was pared by 4 bases and J by 1 base, with 7 bases between. The CDR3 covers 13 residues. The germline V gene has CDR1 MNHEY and CDR2 SVGAGI. The CDR3 loop reads CASSSALNYGYTF. CDR3 DNA: TGTGCCAGCAGTTCGGCGCTTAACTATGGCTACACCTTC.

The chain couples TRBV29-1 to TRBJ2-7; 7 positions match TRBD2. The V gene end was trimmed by 6 bases and the J gene end by 2 bases; junction bases not matched to a gene: 7. The CDR3 extends over 13 amino acids. Germline CDR1 and CDR2: SQVTM and ANQGSEA. CDR3 sequence reads: CSVGRGSTYEQYF. As DNA, the CDR3 is TGCAGCGTGGGGAGGGGTAGTACCTACGAGCAGTACTTC.

This chain uses TRBV6-2 or TRBV6-3 with TRBJ1-1; 7 nucleotides line up with TRBD1. The CDR3 contains 14 residues. V was clipped by 6 bases and J by 0 bases; unmatched bases: 4. CDR1 MNHEY and CDR2 SVGEGT come from the germline V gene. The DNA of the CDR3 is TGTGCCAGCAGATCGGACAGGATGAACACTGAAGCTTTCTTT. Protein sequence: CASRSDRMNTEAFF.

This sequence joins TRBV5-8 and TRBJ2-7; 9 bases map to TRBD2. Germline V gene data show CDR1 as SGHTS and CDR2 as YDEGEE. This CDR3 has 15 residues. The V gene end was trimmed by 2 bases and the J gene end by 6 bases; junction bases not matched to a gene: 9. CDR3 coding DNA: TGTGCCAGCAGCTTAGCTTCGCGGGGGGGCGGCGAGCAGTACTTC. It translates to CASSLASRGGGEQYF.

The chain carries TRBV6-6 and TRBJ2-7, with D possibly being TRBD2 (5 bases). CDR3 size: 14 residues. V was pared by 6 bases and J by 0 bases, with 12 bases between. Looked up from germline, CDR1 is MNHNY and CDR2 is SVGAGI (reference sequence). The CDR3 protein is CASRLMAGSYEQYF. The CDR3 bases are TGTGCCAGCAGACTTATGGCGGGCTCCTACGAGCAGTACTTC.